A few counts support the clone carrying this TCR beta chain. The antigen remains unidentified. The CDR3 loop spans 15 amino acids. With V trimmed by 4 bases and J by 7 bases, 10 bases remained unmatched. This sample was included in a study of T cell repertoires in cytomegalovirus infection. Study-level information: Both a matching HLA type and CMV infection were indicated by public TCR beta signatures.

The study, taken as a whole, reports: HLA-C-restricted CMV clonotypes gave the most frequent clonotype in two of eight donors. The cumulative frequency of public TCR beta families identified carriers of CMV plus the relevant HLA.

Using its own MiXCR run on the reads, TCRdb lists one record per CDR3 protein. The sample lists approximately 190,000 distinct CDR3 sequences; over 25% were seen once. The sequence came from a human donor in good health (CMV status not recorded). Some clones in this sample may be carry-over from other donors' samples. V and J are TRBV12-3 or TRBV12-4 and TRBJ1-2; 9 nucleotides align to TRBD1. What was sequenced was PBMCs. The CDR3 reads CASSSTITGGFGYTF. CDR3 coding DNA: TGTGCCAGCAGTTCAACCATTACAGGGGGCTTTGGCTACACCTTC.